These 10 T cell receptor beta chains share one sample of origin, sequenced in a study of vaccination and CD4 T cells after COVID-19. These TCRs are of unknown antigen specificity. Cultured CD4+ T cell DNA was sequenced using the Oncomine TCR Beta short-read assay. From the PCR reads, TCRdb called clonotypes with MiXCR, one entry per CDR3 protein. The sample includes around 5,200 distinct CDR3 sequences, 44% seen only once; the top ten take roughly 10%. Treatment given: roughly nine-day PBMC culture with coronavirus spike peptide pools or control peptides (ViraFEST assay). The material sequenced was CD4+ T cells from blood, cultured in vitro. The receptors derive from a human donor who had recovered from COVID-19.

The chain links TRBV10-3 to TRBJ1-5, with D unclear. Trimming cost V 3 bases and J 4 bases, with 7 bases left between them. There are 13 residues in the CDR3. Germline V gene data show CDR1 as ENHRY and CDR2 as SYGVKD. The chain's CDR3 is CAISEGGNQPQHF. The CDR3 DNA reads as TGTGCCATCAGTGAAGGAGGGAATCAGCCCCAGCATTTT.

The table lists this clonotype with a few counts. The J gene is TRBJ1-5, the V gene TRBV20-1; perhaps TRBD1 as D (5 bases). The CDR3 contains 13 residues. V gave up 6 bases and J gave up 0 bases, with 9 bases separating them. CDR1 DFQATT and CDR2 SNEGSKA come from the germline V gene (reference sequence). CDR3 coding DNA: TGCAGTGCAGCAGGGAATAGCAATCAGCCCCAGCATTTT. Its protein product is CSAAGNSNQPQHF.

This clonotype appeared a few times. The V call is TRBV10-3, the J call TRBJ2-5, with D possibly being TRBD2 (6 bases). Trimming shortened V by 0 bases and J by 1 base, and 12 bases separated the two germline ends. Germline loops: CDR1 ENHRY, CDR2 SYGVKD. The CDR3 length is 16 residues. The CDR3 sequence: CAISESRGSVQETQYF. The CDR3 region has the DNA TGTGCCATCAGTGAGTCCCGGGGGTCGGTCCAAGAGACCCAGTACTTC.

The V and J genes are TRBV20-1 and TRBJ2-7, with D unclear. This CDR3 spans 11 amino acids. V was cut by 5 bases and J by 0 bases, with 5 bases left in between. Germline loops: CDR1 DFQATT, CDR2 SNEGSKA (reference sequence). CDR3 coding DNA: TGCAGTGCTCAATACTCCTACGAGCAGTACTTC. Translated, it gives CSAQYSYEQYF.

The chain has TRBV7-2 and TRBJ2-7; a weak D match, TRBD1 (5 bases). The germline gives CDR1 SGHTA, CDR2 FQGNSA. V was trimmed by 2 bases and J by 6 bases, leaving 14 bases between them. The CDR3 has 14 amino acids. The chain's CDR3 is CASSLQGRVSEQYF. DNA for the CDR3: TGTGCCAGCAGCTTACAGGGAAGGGTGAGCGAGCAGTACTTC.

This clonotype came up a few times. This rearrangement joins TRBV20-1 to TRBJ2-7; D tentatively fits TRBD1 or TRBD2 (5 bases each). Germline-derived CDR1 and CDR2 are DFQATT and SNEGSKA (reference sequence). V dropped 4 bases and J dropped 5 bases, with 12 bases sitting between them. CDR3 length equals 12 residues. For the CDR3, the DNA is TGCAGTGCTAAGCCGGGACCCCACGAGCAGTACTTC. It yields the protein CSAKPGPHEQYF.

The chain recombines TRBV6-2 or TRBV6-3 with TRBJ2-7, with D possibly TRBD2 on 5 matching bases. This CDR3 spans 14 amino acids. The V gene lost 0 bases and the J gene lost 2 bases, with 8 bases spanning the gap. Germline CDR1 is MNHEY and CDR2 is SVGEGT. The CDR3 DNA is TGTGCCAGCAGTTACTCCCGGGGAACCTACGAGCAGTACTTC. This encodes CASSYSRGTYEQYF.

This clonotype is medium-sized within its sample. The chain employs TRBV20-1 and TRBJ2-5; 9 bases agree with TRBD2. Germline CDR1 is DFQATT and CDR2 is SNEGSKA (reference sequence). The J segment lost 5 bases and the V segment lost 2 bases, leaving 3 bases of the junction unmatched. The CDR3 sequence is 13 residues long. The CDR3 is CSARSSGGETQYF. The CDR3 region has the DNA TGCAGTGCTAGATCCAGCGGGGGGGAGACCCAGTACTTC.

The CDR3 DNA follows: TGCGCCAGCAGGGTCGACAGTACCTACGAGCAGTACTTC. The encoded protein is CASRVDSTYEQYF. The chain uses TRBV5-1 and TRBJ2-7; the D gene is possibly TRBD1 (5 bases). V was clipped by 5 bases and J by 2 bases, with 11 bases between them. Germline V CDR1 and CDR2: SGHRS, YFSETQ. CDR3 length: 13 residues.

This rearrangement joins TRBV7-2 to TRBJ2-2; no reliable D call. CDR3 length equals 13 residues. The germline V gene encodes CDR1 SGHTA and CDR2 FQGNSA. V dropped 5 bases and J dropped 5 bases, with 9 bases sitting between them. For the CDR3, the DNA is TGTGCCAGCAGCCAACAGAGGACCGGGGAGCTGTTTTTT. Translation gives CASSQQRTGELFF. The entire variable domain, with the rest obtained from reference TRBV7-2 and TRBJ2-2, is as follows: GAGVSQSPSNKVTEKGKDVELRCDPISGHTALYWYRQSLGQGLEFLIYFQGNSAPDKSGLPSDRFSAERTGGSVSTLTIQRTQQEDSAVYLCASSQQRTGELFFGEGSRLTVL.